Below are 27 T cell receptor beta chains sequenced from a single sample in a study of blood T cell repertoires in COVID-19. Only in-frame clones appear in the TCRdb table, and some are missing; sequencing was by immunoSEQ multiplex PCR. This sample has about 35,000 clones; 60% to 80% occur once, and the top ten carry 16%. Sequencing input: peripheral blood. The receptor set was obtained from a human donor in a cohort sampled during active COVID-19.

The V and J genes are TRBV4-2 and TRBJ1-5; D unresolved. V was clipped by 3 bases and J by 6 bases, with 15 bases between them. The CDR3 runs to 15 residues. The germline V gene encodes CDR1 LGHNA and CDR2 YNFKEQ. CDR3 residues: CASSQSDGDSQPQHF. CDR3 DNA sequence: TGTGCCAGCAGCCAGTCGGACGGGGATTCTCAGCCCCAGCATTTT.

The rearrangement links TRBV7-8 to TRBJ1-1; D is perhaps TRBD1 (6 bases). V was clipped by 0 bases and J by 3 bases, with 17 bases between them. This CDR3 region has 17 residues. CDR1 is SGHVS and CDR2 is FQNEAQ in the germline V gene. CDR3: CASSLAQGRVSYTEAFF. The CDR3 DNA reads TGTGCCAGCAGCTTAGCGCAGGGGAGGGTTTCTTACACTGAAGCTTTCTTT.

The rearrangement joins TRBV5-1 to TRBJ2-3; TRBD2 is a possible D gene (5 bases). The CDR3 covers 14 residues. Per germline, CDR1 SGHRS and CDR2 YFSETQ. V lost 2 bases and J 0 bases, leaving 7 bases between the germline ends. The CDR3 DNA follows: TGCGCCAGCAGCTTAAGGACTAGCACAGATACGCAGTATTTT. It specifies CASSLRTSTDTQYF.

The V and J genes are TRBV2 and TRBJ2-5, with TRBD2 matching 7 bases. The J segment lost 2 bases and the V segment lost 2 bases, leaving 11 bases of the junction unmatched. CDR1 is SNHLY, CDR2 FYNNEI, per germline. The CDR3 sequence is 17 residues long. The CDR3 DNA follows: TGTGCCAGCAGTGAACTTTTTTGGAGGGGAGGGCAAGAGACCCAGTACTTC. It codes for CASSELFWRGGQETQYF.

The chain carries TRBV7-3 and TRBJ2-7; 9 bases are a match to TRBD2. From germline, CDR1 is SGHTA and CDR2 FQGTGA. The ends lost 2 bases at V and 5 bases at J; junction bases unmatched: 10. CDR3 length: 16 amino acids. CDR3 in DNA: TGTGCCAGCAGCTTATCTGGCGGGAGGGCTCGCAACGAGCAGTACTTC. It specifies CASSLSGGRARNEQYF. Full variable domain (remainder filled in from reference TRBV7-3 and TRBJ2-7): GAGVSQTPSNKVTEKGKYVELRCDPISGHTALYWYRQSLGQGPEFLIYFQGTGAADDSGLPNDRFFAVRPEGSVSTLKIQRTERGDSAVYLCASSLSGGRARNEQYFGPGTRLTVT.

This clone appeared once. The rearrangement uses TRBV30 and TRBJ1-1; no firm D call. Germline V gives CDR1 GTSNPN, CDR2 SVGIG (reference sequence). CDR3 length equals 11 residues. V lost 0 bases and J lost 5, with 4 bases in between. CDR3 loop: CAWSVLTEAFF. Written as DNA, the CDR3 is TGTGCCTGGAGTGTACTAACTGAAGCTTTCTTT.

The gene calls are TRBV19 and TRBJ2-1, with 8 bases aligning to TRBD2. Looked up from germline, CDR1 is LNHDA and CDR2 is SQIVND (reference sequence). V lost 2 bases, J lost 7 bases, and 4 bases stayed unmatched. This CDR3 comprises 14 residues. The CDR3 loop reads CASSIRGLENEQFF. CDR3 nucleotide sequence: TGTGCCAGTAGTATAAGGGGACTAGAGAATGAGCAGTTCTTC.

V is TRBV7-2 and J is TRBJ1-6; no reliable D call. There are 17 residues in the CDR3. The V end was cut by 1 base, the J end by 9 bases, with 19 bases between. CDR1 SGHTA and CDR2 FQGNSA come from the germline V gene. CDR3 in amino acids: CASSLVPGLTFSSPLHF. CDR3 DNA: TGTGCCAGCAGCTTAGTACCTGGCTTGACATTTAGTTCACCCCTCCACTTT.

The J gene is TRBJ2-2, the V gene TRBV3-1 (or the pseudogene TRBV3-2), with D unresolved. V was cut by 3 bases and J by 5 bases, with 10 bases left in between. Germline V gives CDR1 LGHDT, CDR2 YNNKEL (reference sequence). The CDR3 contains 14 residues. Written as DNA, the CDR3 is TGTGCCAGCAGCCAGGGCGACATAACCGGGGAGCTGTTTTTT. Its protein product is CASSQGDITGELFF.

The J gene is TRBJ2-3, the V gene TRBV27, with 9 bases lining up with TRBD1. This CDR3 comprises 14 residues. In germline, CDR1 is MNHEY, CDR2 SMNVEV (reference sequence). V was clipped by 5 bases and J by 8 bases; unmatched bases: 8. The CDR3 nucleotides read TGTGCCAGCAGTATTGGTGGACAGGGGTTTACGCAGTATTTT. Amino acid sequence: CASSIGGQGFTQYF.

This sequence joins TRBV5-1 and TRBJ2-1, with 8 bases identical to TRBD1. Germline CDR1 and CDR2: SGHRS and YFSETQ. The trim removed 2 bases at V and 6 bases at J, leaving 4 bases unmatched. This CDR3 comprises 14 residues. The CDR3 is CASSFGTGGNEQFF. The CDR3 bases are TGCGCCAGCAGCTTTGGGACAGGTGGCAATGAGCAGTTCTTC. Filled out from reference TRBV5-1 and TRBJ2-1, the complete variable domain reads KAGVTQTPRYLIKTRGQQVTLSCSPISGHRSVSWYQQTPGQGLQFLFEYFSETQRNKGNFPGRFSGRQFSNSRSEMNVSTLELGDSALYLCASSFGTGGNEQFFGPGTRLTVL.

A single count supports this clone. The J gene is TRBJ2-1, the V gene TRBV30; 7 bases align to TRBD2. The CDR3 totals 16 residues. V was pared by 0 bases and J by 4 bases, with 9 bases of the junction left unmatched. CDR1 and CDR2 (germline): GTSNPN, SVGIG (reference sequence). CDR3 sequence: CAWSVGWVAGYNEQFF. The CDR3 DNA is TGTGCCTGGAGTGTAGGTTGGGTAGCGGGTTACAATGAGCAGTTCTTC.

The CDR3 region is CASSLGSLGREYEQYF. In DNA form, the CDR3 reads TGTGCCAGCAGCTTAGGCTCTCTAGGACGGGAATACGAGCAGTACTTC. The chain uses TRBV7-6 and TRBJ2-7, with D perhaps TRBD2 (5 bases). CDR1 and CDR2 from the germline V gene are SGHVS and FNYEAQ. CDR3 size: 16 residues. With 1 base removed from V and 4 bases from J, the gap between germline ends came to 17 bases.

DNA of the CDR3: TGTGCCAGCAGCGAGGACAGGGGGCTGGGTTTGGATCAGCCCCAGCATTTT. It is translated as CASSEDRGLGLDQPQHF. The rearrangement uses TRBV3-1 (or the pseudogene TRBV3-2) and TRBJ1-5; 11 bases match TRBD1. Germline-derived CDR1 and CDR2 are LGHDT and YNNKEL (reference sequence). This CDR3 region has 17 residues. V dropped 5 bases and J dropped 5; count of bases not matched to a gene: 11.

This chain connects TRBV27 to TRBJ2-3, with 11 bases aligning to TRBD2. With V trimmed by 4 bases and J by 3 bases, 0 bases remained unmatched. Germline loops: CDR1 MNHEY, CDR2 SMNVEV (reference sequence). The length of the CDR3 is 14 residues. The CDR3 loop reads CASSSSGRTDTQYF. The CDR3 DNA reads TGTGCCAGCAGTTCTAGCGGGAGGACAGATACGCAGTATTTT.

The rearrangement uses TRBV30 and TRBJ1-5; D may be TRBD1 (6 bases). Germline V gene sequence: CDR1 GTSNPN, CDR2 SVGIG (reference sequence). The CDR3 is made up of 15 amino acids. The V and J ends lost 0 bases and 3 bases respectively, with 12 bases between them. The CDR3 sequence: CAWSVRQVINQPQHF. DNA for the CDR3: TGTGCCTGGAGTGTACGACAGGTAATCAATCAGCCCCAGCATTTT.

The chain combines TRBV19 with TRBJ2-3; no reliable D call. The V end was cut by 2 bases, the J end by 2 bases, with 11 bases between. CDR1 is LNHDA, CDR2 SQIVND, per germline (reference sequence). The length of the CDR3 is 15 residues. CDR3 protein: CASSISGPYTDTQYF. The CDR3 DNA sequence: TGTGCCAGTAGTATATCTGGGCCGTACACAGATACGCAGTATTTT.

This clone has just one count. The rearrangement uses TRBV6-1 and TRBJ2-3; 7 bases match TRBD2. Losses at the gene ends were 4 bases for V and 0 bases for J; bases not matched to a gene: 7. This CDR3 region has 16 residues. Per germline, CDR1 MNHNS and CDR2 SASEGT. Written as DNA, the CDR3 is TGTGCCAGCAGTGCGCCCCTAGCGGCTAGCACAGATACGCAGTATTTT. Amino acid sequence: CASSAPLAASTDTQYF.

The chain joins TRBV4-1 to TRBJ2-7, with a tentative D call TRBD2 (5 bases). From germline, CDR1 is MGHRA and CDR2 YSYEKL. The V gene lost 1 base and the J gene lost 2 bases, with 12 bases spanning the gap. The CDR3 length is 15 residues. CDR3 sequence (DNA): TGCGCCAGCAGCCAAGGCAGAGGGCCCGCCTACGAGCAGTACTTC. This encodes CASSQGRGPAYEQYF.

This clone was seen a handful of times. The chain combines TRBV19 with TRBJ2-1; TRBD2 agrees at 8 bases. V trimming: 2 bases; J trimming: 0 bases; junction bases outside the gene matches: 9. The CDR3 extends over 18 amino acids. Germline V gene lookup returns CDR1 LNHDA and CDR2 SQIVND (reference sequence). In nucleotides, the CDR3 is TGTGCCAGTAGTATACTGTGGACTAGCAGGAGCTCCTACAATGAGCAGTTCTTC. Translating gives CASSILWTSRSSYNEQFF.

This clone showed up just a few times. The gene calls are TRBV7-8 and TRBJ1-2, with 10 positions matching TRBD1. V dropped 4 bases and J dropped 4; count of bases not matched to a gene: 6. From germline, CDR1 is SGHVS and CDR2 FQNEAQ. The CDR3 has 15 residues. CDR3: CASSSSGQGIYGYTF. DNA of the CDR3: TGTGCCAGCAGCTCCTCGGGACAGGGGATCTATGGCTACACCTTC. Full variable domain (rest looked up from reference TRBV7-8 and TRBJ1-2): GAGVSQSPRYKVAKRGQDVALRCDPISGHVSLFWYQQALGQGPEFLTYFQNEAQLDKSGLPSDRFFAERPEGSVSTLKIQRTQQEDSAVYLCASSSSGQGIYGYTFGSGTRLTVV.

The chain employs TRBV4-3 and TRBJ2-3; D is ambiguous. The CDR3 covers 14 residues. V lost 4 bases and J 0 bases, leaving 8 bases between the germline ends. CDR1 is LGHNA, CDR2 YSLEER, per germline. The CDR3 DNA is TGCGCCAGCAGCCCTTTTACTAGCACAGATACGCAGTATTTT. It specifies CASSPFTSTDTQYF.

This clone was found once. The gene calls are TRBV6-4 and TRBJ2-5, with D perhaps matching TRBD2 (5 bases). The V gene lost 2 bases and the J gene lost 3 bases, with 10 bases spanning the gap. This CDR3 is 14 amino acids long. Germline CDR1 MRHNA, CDR2 SNTAGT. CDR3 nucleotide sequence: TGTGCCAGCAGTGACCCCCTCGGGGAAGAGACCCAGTACTTC. It specifies CASSDPLGEETQYF.

The genes are TRBV12-5 and TRBJ2-3; the D is unclear. The ends were cut back, 6 bases at V and 2 bases at J, with 3 bases in the middle. Germline-derived CDR1 and CDR2 are LGHNT and FRNRAP. The CDR3 length is 11 residues. For the CDR3, the DNA is TGTGCTAGTGGACTCACAGATACGCAGTATTTT. Translation: CASGLTDTQYF.

The rearrangement links TRBV18 to TRBJ1-6; 7 bases match TRBD1. Germline values: CDR1 KGHSH, CDR2 LQKENI. With 2 bases clipped from V and 7 bases from J, the junction kept 5 bases outside the gene matches. The CDR3 covers 15 residues. The CDR3 nucleotides read TGTGCCAGCTCACCAACGGTCAGGGGGAATTCACCCCTCCACTTT. It encodes CASSPTVRGNSPLHF.

V gene TRBV5-1 combines with J gene TRBJ2-3; D not resolved. Per germline, CDR1 SGHRS and CDR2 YFSETQ. The CDR3 sequence is 13 residues long. The V gene lost 0 bases and the J gene lost 6 bases, with 8 bases spanning the gap. The CDR3 DNA reads TGCGCCAGCAGCTTGGTGGGCTCGGATACGCAGTATTTT. Translation gives CASSLVGSDTQYF.

This chain joins TRBV5-1 and TRBJ2-5; 10 bases agree with TRBD1. The CDR3 contains 14 residues. Germline-derived CDR1 and CDR2 are SGHRS and YFSETQ. V lost 3 bases to trimming and J lost 4 bases; unmatched junction nucleotides: 3. The CDR3 DNA reads TGCGCCAGCAGCTCGGACAGGGGGGTAGAGACCCAGTACTTC. Translated: CASSSDRGVETQYF. The full variable domain, its missing parts supplied by reference TRBV5-1 and TRBJ2-5, is KAGVTQTPRYLIKTRGQQVTLSCSPISGHRSVSWYQQTPGQGLQFLFEYFSETQRNKGNFPGRFSGRQFSNSRSEMNVSTLELGDSALYLCASSSDRGVETQYFGPGTRLLVL.